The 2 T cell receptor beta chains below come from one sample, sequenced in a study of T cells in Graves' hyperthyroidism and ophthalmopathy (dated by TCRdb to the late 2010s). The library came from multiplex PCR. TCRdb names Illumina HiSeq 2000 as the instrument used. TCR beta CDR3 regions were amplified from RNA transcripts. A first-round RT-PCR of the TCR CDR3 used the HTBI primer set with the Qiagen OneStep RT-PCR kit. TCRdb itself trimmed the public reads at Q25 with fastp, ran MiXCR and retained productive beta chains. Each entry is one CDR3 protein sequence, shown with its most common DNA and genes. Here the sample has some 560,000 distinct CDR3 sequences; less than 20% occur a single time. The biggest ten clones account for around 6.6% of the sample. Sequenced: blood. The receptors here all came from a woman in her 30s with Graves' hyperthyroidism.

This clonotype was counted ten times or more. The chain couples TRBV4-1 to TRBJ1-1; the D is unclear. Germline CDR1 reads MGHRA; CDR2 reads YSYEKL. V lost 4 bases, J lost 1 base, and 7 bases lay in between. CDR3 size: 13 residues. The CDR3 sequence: CASSRPGNTEAFF. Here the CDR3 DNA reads TGCGCCAGCAGCCGGCCGGGGAACACTGAAGCTTTCTTT.

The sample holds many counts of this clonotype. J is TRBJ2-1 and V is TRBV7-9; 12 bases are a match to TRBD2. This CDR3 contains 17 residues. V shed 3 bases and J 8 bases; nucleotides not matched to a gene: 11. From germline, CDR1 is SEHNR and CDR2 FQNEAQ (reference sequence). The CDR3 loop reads CASSFLAGGPFTDEQFF. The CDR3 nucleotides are TGTGCCAGCAGCTTTCTAGCGGGAGGGCCGTTCACCGATGAGCAGTTCTTC. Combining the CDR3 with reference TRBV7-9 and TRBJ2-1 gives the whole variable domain DTGVSQNPRHKITKRGQNVTFRCDPISEHNRLYWYRQTLGQGPEFLTYFQNEAQLEKSRLLSDRFSAERPKGSFSTLEIQRTEQGDSAMYLCASSFLAGGPFTDEQFFGPGTRLTVL.